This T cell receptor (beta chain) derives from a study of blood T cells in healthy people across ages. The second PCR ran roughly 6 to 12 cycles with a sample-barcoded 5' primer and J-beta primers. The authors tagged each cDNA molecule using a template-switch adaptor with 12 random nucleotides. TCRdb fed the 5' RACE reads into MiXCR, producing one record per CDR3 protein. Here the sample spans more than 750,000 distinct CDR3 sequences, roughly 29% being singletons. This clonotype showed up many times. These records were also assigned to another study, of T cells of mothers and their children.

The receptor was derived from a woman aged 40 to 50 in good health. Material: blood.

The CDR3 region has the DNA TGTGCCAGCAGCTTTGCGGGGGAAGGATACGAGCAGTACTTC. Amino acid sequence: CASSFAGEGYEQYF. The genes are TRBV7-2 and TRBJ2-7, with 7 bases identical to TRBD2. There are 14 residues in the CDR3. V lost 3 bases, J lost 4 bases, and 6 bases stayed unmatched. Germline V lookup: CDR1 SGHTA, CDR2 FQGNSA.